This TCR beta chain is drawn from a study of T cell clones after liver transplantation. Study in general: Three of eight recipients were HCV-positive; others had non-autoimmune, non-viral indications.

Sequencing used immunoSEQ multiplex PCR; TCRdb keeps in-frame clones, though not all of them. The table lists about 75,000 clones, under 90% of them singletons, with 2% to 2.5% in the top ten. V was clipped by 1 base and J by 2 bases, with 14 bases between them. This CDR3 comprises 17 residues. Germline assignment: CDR1 MGHRA and CDR2 YSYEKL. Sequencing was performed on CD4+ T cells from blood, taken less than 50 months after liver transplant. The chain couples TRBV4-1 to TRBJ2-2; tentative D call: TRBD1 (5 bases). This sequence originates from a human patient who received a liver transplant. Some T cells may be the graft donor's. In DNA form, the CDR3 reads TGCGCCAGCAGCCAAGTTGCAGTAAGGGGTAACACCGGGGAGCTGTTTTTT. It codes for CASSQVAVRGNTGELFF.